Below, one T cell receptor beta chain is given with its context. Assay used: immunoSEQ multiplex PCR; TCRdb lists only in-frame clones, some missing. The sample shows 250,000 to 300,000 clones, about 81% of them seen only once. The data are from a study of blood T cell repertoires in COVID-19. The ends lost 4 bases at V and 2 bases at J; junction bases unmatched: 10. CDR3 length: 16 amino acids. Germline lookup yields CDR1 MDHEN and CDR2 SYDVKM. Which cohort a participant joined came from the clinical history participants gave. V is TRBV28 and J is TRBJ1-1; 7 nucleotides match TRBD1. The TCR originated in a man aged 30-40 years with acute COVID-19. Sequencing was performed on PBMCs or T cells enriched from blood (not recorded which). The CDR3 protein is CASSSPGGRGNTEAFF. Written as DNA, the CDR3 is TGTGCCAGCAGTTCTCCAGGGGGACGAGGCAACACTGAAGCTTTCTTT.